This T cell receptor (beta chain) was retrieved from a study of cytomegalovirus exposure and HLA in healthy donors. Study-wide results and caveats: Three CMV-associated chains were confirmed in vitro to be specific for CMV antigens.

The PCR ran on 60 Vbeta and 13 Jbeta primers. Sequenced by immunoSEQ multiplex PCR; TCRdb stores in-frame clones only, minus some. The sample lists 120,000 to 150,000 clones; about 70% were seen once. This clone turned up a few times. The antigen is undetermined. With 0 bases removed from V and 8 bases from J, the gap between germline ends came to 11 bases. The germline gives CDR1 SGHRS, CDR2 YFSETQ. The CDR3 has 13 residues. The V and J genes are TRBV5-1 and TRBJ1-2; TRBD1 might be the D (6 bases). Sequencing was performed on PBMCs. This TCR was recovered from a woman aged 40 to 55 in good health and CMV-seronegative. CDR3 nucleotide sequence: TGCGCCAGCAGCTTGGAAGGGGGTGGAGGCTACACCTTC. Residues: CASSLEGGGGYTF.